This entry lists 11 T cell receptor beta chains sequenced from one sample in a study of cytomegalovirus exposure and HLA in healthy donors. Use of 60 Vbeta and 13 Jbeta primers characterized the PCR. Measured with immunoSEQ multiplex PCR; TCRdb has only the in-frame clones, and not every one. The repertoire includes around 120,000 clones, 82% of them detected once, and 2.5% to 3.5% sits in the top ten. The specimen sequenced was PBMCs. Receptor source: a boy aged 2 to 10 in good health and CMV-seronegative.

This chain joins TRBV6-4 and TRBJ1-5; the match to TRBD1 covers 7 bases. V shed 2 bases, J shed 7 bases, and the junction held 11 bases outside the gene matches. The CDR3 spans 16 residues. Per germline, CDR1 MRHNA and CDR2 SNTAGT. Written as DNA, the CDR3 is TGTGCCAGCAGTGACCCCTGGACAGGAGTTAACCAGCCCCAGCATTTT. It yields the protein CASSDPWTGVNQPQHF.

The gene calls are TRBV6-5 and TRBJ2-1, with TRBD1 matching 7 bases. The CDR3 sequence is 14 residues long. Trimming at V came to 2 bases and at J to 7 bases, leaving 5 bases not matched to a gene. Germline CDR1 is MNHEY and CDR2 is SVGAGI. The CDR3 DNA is TGTGCCAGCAGTTACGACAGGGTCAAAAATGAGCAGTTCTTC. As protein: CASSYDRVKNEQFF.

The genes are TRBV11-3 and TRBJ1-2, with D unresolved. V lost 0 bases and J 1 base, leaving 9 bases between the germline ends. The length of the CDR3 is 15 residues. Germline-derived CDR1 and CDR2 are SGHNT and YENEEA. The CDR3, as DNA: TGTGCCAGCAGCTTAGATGTCACGGGTAACTATGGCTACACCTTC. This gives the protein CASSLDVTGNYGYTF.

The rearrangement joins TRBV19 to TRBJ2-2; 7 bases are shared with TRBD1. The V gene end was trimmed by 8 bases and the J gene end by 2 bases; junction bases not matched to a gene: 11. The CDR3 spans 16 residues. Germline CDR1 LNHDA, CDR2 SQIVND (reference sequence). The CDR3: CASPTRQGPNTGELFF. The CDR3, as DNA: TGTGCCAGTCCTACAAGACAGGGCCCTAACACCGGGGAGCTGTTTTTT. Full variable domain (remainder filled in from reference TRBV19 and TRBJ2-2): DGGITQSPKYLFRKEGQNVTLSCEQNLNHDAMYWYRQDPGQGLRLIYYSQIVNDFQKGDIAEGYSVSREKKESFPLTVTSAQKNPTAFYLCASPTRQGPNTGELFFGEGSRLTVL.

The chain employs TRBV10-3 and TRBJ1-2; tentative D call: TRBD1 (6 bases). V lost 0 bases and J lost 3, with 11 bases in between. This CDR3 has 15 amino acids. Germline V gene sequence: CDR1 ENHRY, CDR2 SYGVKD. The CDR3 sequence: CAISESAGEYYGYTF. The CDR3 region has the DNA TGTGCCATCAGTGAGTCAGCAGGGGAATACTATGGCTACACCTTC.

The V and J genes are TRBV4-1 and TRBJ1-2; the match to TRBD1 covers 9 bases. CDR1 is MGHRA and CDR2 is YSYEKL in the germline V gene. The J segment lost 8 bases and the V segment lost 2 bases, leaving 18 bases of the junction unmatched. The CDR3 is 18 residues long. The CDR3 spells CASSQPGTGLANISGYTF. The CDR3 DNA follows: TGCGCCAGCAGCCAACCCGGGACAGGGCTAGCTAATATATCCGGCTACACCTTC.

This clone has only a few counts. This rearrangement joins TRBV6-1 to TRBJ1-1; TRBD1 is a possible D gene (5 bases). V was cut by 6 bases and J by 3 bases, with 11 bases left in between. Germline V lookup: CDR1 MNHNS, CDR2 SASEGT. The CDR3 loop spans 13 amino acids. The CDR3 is CASRVGEDTEAFF. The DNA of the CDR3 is TGTGCCAGCAGGGTGGGGGAGGACACTGAAGCTTTCTTT.

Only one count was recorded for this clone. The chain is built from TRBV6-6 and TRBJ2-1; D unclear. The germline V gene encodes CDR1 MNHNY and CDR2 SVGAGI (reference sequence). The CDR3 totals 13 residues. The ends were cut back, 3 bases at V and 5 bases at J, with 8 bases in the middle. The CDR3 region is CASSYGLNNEQFF. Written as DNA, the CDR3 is TGTGCCAGCAGTTATGGCCTTAACAATGAGCAGTTCTTC.

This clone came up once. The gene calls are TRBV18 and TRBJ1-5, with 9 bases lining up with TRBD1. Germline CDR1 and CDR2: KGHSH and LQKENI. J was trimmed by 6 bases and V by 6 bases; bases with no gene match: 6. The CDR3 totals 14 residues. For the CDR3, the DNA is TGTGCCAGCTCGCCGGACAGGGGAGGTCAGCCCCAGCATTTT. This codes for CASSPDRGGQPQHF.

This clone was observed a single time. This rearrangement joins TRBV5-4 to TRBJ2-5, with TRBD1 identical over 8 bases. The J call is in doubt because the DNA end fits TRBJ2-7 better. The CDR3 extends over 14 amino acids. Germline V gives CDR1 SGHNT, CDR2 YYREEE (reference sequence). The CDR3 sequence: CASSLDRGNVEQYF. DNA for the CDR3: TGTGCCAGCAGCTTGGACAGGGGGAATGTCGAGCAGTACTTC.

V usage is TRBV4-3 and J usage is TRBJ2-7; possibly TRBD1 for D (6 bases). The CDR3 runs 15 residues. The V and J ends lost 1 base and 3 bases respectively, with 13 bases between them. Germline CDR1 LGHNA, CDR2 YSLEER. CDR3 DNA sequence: TGCGCCAGCAGCCAAGTCCAGGGACAACACTACGAGCAGTACTTC. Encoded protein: CASSQVQGQHYEQYF.